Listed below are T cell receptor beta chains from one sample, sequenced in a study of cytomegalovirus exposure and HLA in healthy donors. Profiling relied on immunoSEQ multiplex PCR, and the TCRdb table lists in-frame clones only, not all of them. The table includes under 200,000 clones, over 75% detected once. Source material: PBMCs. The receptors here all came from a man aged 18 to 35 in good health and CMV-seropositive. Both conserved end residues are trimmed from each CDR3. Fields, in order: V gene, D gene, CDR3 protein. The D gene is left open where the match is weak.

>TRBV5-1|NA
ASSSDSYNEQF
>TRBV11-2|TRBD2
ASSRLAGDNEQF
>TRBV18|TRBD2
ASSGGGEQY
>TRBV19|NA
ASSFRPENYGYT
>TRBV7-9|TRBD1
ASSLPRDRDPNTEAF
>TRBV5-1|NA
ASSQGTPPHEQF
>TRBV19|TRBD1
ASSIGRQGDYGYT
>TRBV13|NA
ASSARPGDTQY
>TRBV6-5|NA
GTAGMSGSFYGYT
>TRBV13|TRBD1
ASSTPGQGAARTYEQY
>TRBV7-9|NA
STATNEGEAF
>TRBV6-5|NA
ASSRHPGPNIEAF
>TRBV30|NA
AWSLPGDLSYGYT
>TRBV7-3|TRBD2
ASSSGGLNNEQF
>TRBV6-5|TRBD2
ASRLGTRDTDTQY
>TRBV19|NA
ASSFRPVRGSLDEQY
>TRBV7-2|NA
ASSFRRSSYNSPLH
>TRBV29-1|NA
SGRARRGIVEETQY
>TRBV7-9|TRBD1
ASSSPKGTDYEQY
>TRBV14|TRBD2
ASSQENNGGATDTQY
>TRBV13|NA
ASSPLGADEQF
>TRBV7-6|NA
ASSLARGYEQY
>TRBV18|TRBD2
ASSPSMTSGEKSGTQY
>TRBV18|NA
ASSPGLTDTQY
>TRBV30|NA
AWTGRGGRRDTQY
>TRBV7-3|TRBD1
ASSLMGTGTYEQY
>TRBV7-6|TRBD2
ASSLASGTSYEQY
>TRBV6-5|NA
ASSYGQGTYGYT
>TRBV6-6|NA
ASSYSSRANTGELF
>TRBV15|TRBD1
ATRGQGVSSGNTIY
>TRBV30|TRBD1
AWNQGQGSGNTIY